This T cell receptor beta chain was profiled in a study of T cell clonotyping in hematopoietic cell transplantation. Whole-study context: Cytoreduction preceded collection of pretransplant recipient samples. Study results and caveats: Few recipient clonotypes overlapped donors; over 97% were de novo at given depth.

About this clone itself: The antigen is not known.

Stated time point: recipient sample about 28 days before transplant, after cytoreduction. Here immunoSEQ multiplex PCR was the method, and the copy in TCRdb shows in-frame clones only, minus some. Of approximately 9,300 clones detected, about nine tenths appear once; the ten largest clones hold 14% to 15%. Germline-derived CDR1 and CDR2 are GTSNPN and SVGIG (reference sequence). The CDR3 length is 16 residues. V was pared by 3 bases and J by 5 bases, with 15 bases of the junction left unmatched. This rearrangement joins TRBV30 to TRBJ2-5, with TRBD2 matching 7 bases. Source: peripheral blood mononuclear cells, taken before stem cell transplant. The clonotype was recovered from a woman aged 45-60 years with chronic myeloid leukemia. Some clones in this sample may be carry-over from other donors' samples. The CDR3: CAWSVGGTYLGETQYF. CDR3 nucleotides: TGTGCCTGGAGCGTCGGGGGGACTTACCTCGGGGAGACCCAGTACTTC.